This T cell receptor (beta chain) was retrieved from a study of Ad26.COV2.S vaccination and SARS-CoV-2 variants. At the level of the study: Ad26.COV2.S, an intramuscular injection, was given once or twice 56 days apart.

As to this clone: Its antigen is undetermined.

Overall study findings and caveats: Reports say spike-specific CD8+ and CD4+ T cell responses covered substantial breadth after vaccination.

Data came from immunoSEQ multiplex PCR; TCRdb stores just in-frame clones and leaves some out. The sample consists of around 320,000 clones, roughly 80% of them appearing once. This sample's treatment: around 19 received Ad26.COV2.S at low or high dose, single or two shots; about 5 received placebo; per-sample allocation not given. Material that was analyzed had been drawn on day 63 after the first vaccine or placebo injection. This person who donated was an adult of 18-55 years in Boston. The origin of this receptor is a person aged 18-60 years who received the Ad26.COV2.S COVID-19 vaccine or a placebo. The sample consisted of peripheral blood, taken in a trial of Ad26.COV2.S vaccine versus placebo.

CDR3 in amino acids: CASSFRNPNNEQFF. The CDR3 DNA is TGTGCCAGCAGCTTTCGAAACCCTAACAATGAGCAGTTCTTC. The V and J genes are TRBV5-6 and TRBJ2-1; D call uncertain. This CDR3 comprises 14 residues. The V gene lost 2 bases and the J gene lost 5 bases, with 11 bases spanning the gap. Germline values: CDR1 SGHDT, CDR2 YYEEEE.